Listed below are T cell receptor beta chains from one sample, sequenced in a study of T cell changes during pregnancy in multiple sclerosis. The protocol was immunoSEQ multiplex PCR, while the TCRdb copy is restricted to in-frame clones and leaves out a portion. The repertoire includes tens of thousands of clones, 90% to 95% of them detected once, and about 3% sits in the top ten. Material: CD8+ T cells from peripheral blood mononuclear cells, obtained in the third trimester of pregnancy. The receptors come from a female donor with multiple sclerosis, enrolled in a pregnancy study. CDR3s include the opening cysteine and the closing phenylalanine or tryptophan. D genes are given only for firm matches. Only some rows state a clone size, as once, few, many or a class for expanded clones.

j_call v_call clone_size d_call cdr3_aa cdr3_nt
TRBJ2-3 TRBV5-6 . TRBD2 CASSRGLAGVRDTQYF TGTGCCAGCAGCCGGGGACTAGCGGGAGTCAGAGATACGCAGTATTTT
TRBJ2-7 TRBV4-3 . . CASSQAPGADYEQYF TGCGCCAGCAGCCAAGCTCCGGGAGCGGACTACGAGCAGTACTTC
TRBJ1-4 TRBV7-9 . TRBD1 CASSLTGGTNEKLFF TGTGCCAGCAGCTTAACAGGGGGAACTAATGAAAAACTGTTTTTT
TRBJ2-1 TRBV11-3 . . CASSDKGRVSYNEQFF TGTGCCAGCAGCGATAAAGGGCGGGTTTCCTACAATGAGCAGTTCTTC
TRBJ2-2 TRBV29-1 . . CSVEDDRGNTGELFF TGCAGCGTTGAAGATGATCGGGGTAACACCGGGGAGCTGTTTTTT
TRBJ1-2 TRBV2 . TRBD1 CASRRDRGNYGYTF TGTGCCAGCAGGAGGGACAGGGGTAACTATGGCTACACCTTC
TRBJ1-5 TRBV27 few . CASSLGLNQPQHF TGTGCCAGCAGTTTAGGGCTAAATCAGCCCCAGCATTTT
TRBJ1-4 TRBV19 . TRBD1 CASSILGQGEWANEKLFF TGTGCCAGTAGTATATTGGGACAGGGAGAGTGGGCTAATGAAAAACTGTTTTTT
TRBJ2-7 TRBV13 . TRBD2 CASSSGTSGSWYEQYF TGTGCCAGCAGCTCCGGGACTAGCGGGAGTTGGTACGAGCAGTACTTC
TRBJ2-7 TRBV28 . TRBD2 CASSPPITELADYEQYF TGTGCCAGCAGTCCTCCTATAACGGAACTAGCGGATTACGAGCAGTACTTC
TRBJ1-5 TRBV4-3 . . CASSQERGQPQHF TGCGCCAGCAGCCAAGAAAGGGGACAGCCCCAGCATTTT
TRBJ2-5 TRBV13 once . CASSLQETQYF TGTGCCAGCAGCCTACAAGAGACCCAGTACTTC
TRBJ2-7 TRBV4-3 . . CASSQDRVTYEQYF TGCGCCAGCAGCCAAGATAGAGTCACCTACGAGCAGTACTTC
TRBJ1-1 TRBV25-1 . . CASSPGDEAFF TGTGCCAGCAGCCCAGGGGACGAAGCTTTCTTT
TRBJ1-2 TRBV14 once . CASSRSGIHGYTF TGTGCCAGCAGCCGGTCAGGGATCCATGGCTACACCTTC
TRBJ1-1 TRBV19 . . CASSIDREGVKNTEAFF TGTGCCAGTAGTATAGATAGGGAGGGGGTAAAGAACACTGAAGCTTTCTTT
TRBJ2-1 TRBV19 . . CASSSPPGSYNEQFF TGTGCCAGTAGTTCGCCTCCCGGCTCCTACAATGAGCAGTTCTTC
TRBJ2-1 TRBV5-6 . . CASSLGTSAEQFF TGTGCCAGCAGCTTGGGTACAAGTGCTGAGCAGTTCTTC
TRBJ1-2 TRBV27 . . CASSLTFAVGGYGYTF TGTGCCAGCAGTTTAACTTTCGCTGTCGGGGGCTATGGCTACACCTTC
TRBJ1-1 TRBV7-9 . TRBD1 CASSSTDRGNWVNTEAFF TGTGCCAGCAGCTCCACGGACAGGGGGAATTGGGTTAACACTGAAGCTTTCTTT
TRBJ2-7 TRBV13 . TRBD2 CASSSDRTSGNYEQYF TGTGCCAGCAGCTCCGACAGGACTAGCGGAAACTACGAGCAGTACTTC
TRBJ2-7 TRBV11-2 . . CASSSTTEVSYEQYF TGTGCCAGCAGCTCAACGACAGAAGTGAGCTACGAGCAGTACTTC
TRBJ2-7 TRBV10-2 . . CASRDYHIPYEQYF TGCGCCAGCAGGGACTACCATATACCATACGAGCAGTACTTC
TRBJ1-4 TRBV29-1 . TRBD1 CSVEAGTGREKLFF TGCAGCGTTGAGGCCGGGACAGGACGAGAAAAACTGTTTTTT
TRBJ2-1 TRBV7-6 . TRBD1 CASSFRGQDNEQFF TGTGCCAGCAGCTTCAGGGGGCAGGACAATGAGCAGTTCTTC
TRBJ2-6 TRBV7-3 . . CASSFYGRTGANVLTF TGTGCCAGCAGCTTTTATGGGAGAACTGGGGCCAACGTCCTGACTTTC
TRBJ2-7 TRBV6-1 . TRBD1 CASTRTGVLSYEQYF TGTGCCAGCACCAGAACAGGGGTTTTATCCTACGAGCAGTACTTC
TRBJ1-3 TRBV4-1 . TRBD1 CASSQGTGGLDTIYF TGCGCCAGCAGCCAAGGCACAGGGGGCTTGGACACCATATATTTT
TRBJ2-2 TRBV28 . TRBD1 CASSLPDRLYTGELFF TGTGCCAGCAGTTTACCGGACAGGCTTTACACCGGGGAGCTGTTTTTT
TRBJ2-7 TRBV19 . TRBD2 CASSFRGTSGTYEQYF TGTGCCAGTAGTTTCCGAGGGACTAGCGGGACCTACGAGCAGTACTTC
TRBJ2-7 TRBV6-5 . . CASSYAGSYEQYF TGTGCCAGCAGTTACGCGGGGTCCTACGAGCAGTACTTC
TRBJ1-2 TRBV7-9 few TRBD1 CASSLAGTANYGYTF TGTGCCAGCAGCTTAGCCGGGACAGCTAACTATGGCTACACCTTC
TRBJ2-1 TRBV4-1 . . CASSQGTGAVNEQFF TGCGCCAGCAGCCAAGGGACGGGAGCGGTCAATGAGCAGTTCTTC